Below are 10 T cell receptor beta chains sequenced from a single sample in a study of blood T cell repertoires in COVID-19. Method: immunoSEQ multiplex PCR; TCRdb's copy keeps in-frame clones and lacks some. The repertoire consists of 450,000 to 500,000 clones, with 70% to 90% occurring once and the leading ten covering 3.2%. The sequencing input was peripheral blood. These receptors were collected from a human donor in a cohort sampled during active COVID-19.

This sequence joins TRBV7-3 and TRBJ1-1; D is unclear. The CDR3 consists of 15 residues. V was clipped by 0 bases and J by 1 base, with 9 bases between them. Germline CDR1 reads SGHTA; CDR2 reads FQGTGA. This CDR3 reads CASSLTRGENTEAFF. In nucleotides, the CDR3 is TGTGCCAGCAGCTTAACCCGCGGGGAGAACACTGAAGCTTTCTTT.

This chain uses TRBV5-1 with TRBJ2-1; possibly TRBD1 for D (5 bases). V lost 1 base and J lost 2, with 10 bases in between. The CDR3 totals 15 residues. Germline CDR1 is SGHRS and CDR2 is YFSETQ. The CDR3 loop is CASSLSQGPYNEQFF. In DNA, the CDR3 is TGCGCCAGCAGCTTGAGCCAGGGTCCCTACAATGAGCAGTTCTTC.

V usage is TRBV11-2 and J usage is TRBJ2-2; D possibly corresponds to TRBD1 (5 bases). CDR3 length: 14 amino acids. V was cut by 5 bases and J by 4 bases, with 11 bases left in between. CDR1 is SGHAT and CDR2 is FQNNGV in the germline V gene. The CDR3 loop is CASSPGHSTGELFF. CDR3 nucleotides: TGTGCCAGCAGCCCCGGACACTCCACCGGGGAGCTGTTTTTT.

The chain has TRBV5-4 and TRBJ2-3; 7 nucleotides line up with TRBD1. Trimming removed 4 bases from V and 11 bases from J; junction bases left unmatched: 7. The germline gives CDR1 SGHNT, CDR2 YYREEE (reference sequence). CDR3 length equals 12 residues. The CDR3 nucleotides are TGTGCCAGCAGCATTGACAGGGTTAAGCAGTATTTT. Translated: CASSIDRVKQYF.

The chain joins TRBV10-3 to TRBJ2-2; 11 nucleotides agree with TRBD1. Germline CDR1 reads ENHRY; CDR2 reads SYGVKD. J gave up 5 bases and V 6 bases, and 5 bases lay outside the gene matches. The length of the CDR3 is 15 residues. CDR3 sequence (DNA): TGTGCCATCAGCTTCGGGACAGGGGGAACCGGGGAGCTGTTTTTT. It yields the protein CAISFGTGGTGELFF.

As regards this clone: This sample also contains other DNA sequences that code for the same CDR3. The rearrangement links TRBV28 to TRBJ1-5; 10 bases line up with TRBD1. The CDR3 sequence is 16 residues long. The ends lost 5 bases at V and 1 base at J; junction bases unmatched: 5. Germline CDR1 reads MDHEN; CDR2 reads SYDVKM. The CDR3 DNA follows: TGTGCCAGCAGTCCTTCGACAGGGGGCAGCAATCAGCCCCAGCATTTT. It specifies CASSPSTGGSNQPQHF.

This chain uses TRBV5-1 with TRBJ2-2; TRBD1 agrees at 7 bases. The CDR3 sequence is 14 residues long. V lost 2 bases to trimming and J lost 3 bases; unmatched junction nucleotides: 1. Germline V lookup: CDR1 SGHRS, CDR2 YFSETQ. The CDR3: CASSLQGYTGELFF. The CDR3 DNA follows: TGCGCCAGCAGCTTACAGGGGTACACCGGGGAGCTGTTTTTT.

The CDR3 sequence: CAWNRGTETHAFF. The CDR3 nucleotides read TGTGCCTGGAATCGGGGGACGGAAACGCACGCTTTCTTT. V is TRBV30 and J is TRBJ1-1; perhaps TRBD1 as D (5 bases). The germline V and J ends were trimmed by 4 bases and 11 bases, with 20 bases remaining between them. Per germline, CDR1 GTSNPN and CDR2 SVGIG (reference sequence). The CDR3 sequence is 13 residues long. Full variable domain (missing parts from reference TRBV30 and TRBJ1-1): SQTIHQWPATLVQPVGSPLSLECTVEGTSNPNLYWYRQAAGRGLQLLFYSVGIGQISSEVPQNLSASRPQDRQFILSSKKLLLSDSGFYLCAWNRGTETHAFFGQGTRLTVV.

V usage is TRBV4-1 and J usage is TRBJ2-3; D is possibly TRBD1 (5 bases). V was clipped by 6 bases and J by 1 base, with 5 bases between them. Germline V gives CDR1 MGHRA, CDR2 YSYEKL. The CDR3 is 12 amino acids. CDR3: CASRGRTDTQYF. CDR3 nucleotides: TGCGCCAGCAGGGGGCGCACAGATACGCAGTATTTT.

The chain couples TRBV18 to TRBJ2-5, with TRBD1 identical over 9 bases. From germline, CDR1 is KGHSH and CDR2 LQKENI. J lost 4 bases, V lost 3 bases, and 3 bases had no gene match. The CDR3 contains 14 residues. The CDR3 sequence is CASSPGQGRETQYF. As DNA, the CDR3 is TGTGCCAGCTCACCGGGACAGGGTCGAGAGACCCAGTACTTC.